This TCR beta chain was found in a study of shared clonotypes between healthy human individuals. Study details: Serving as donors were two women and three men, whose ages spanned 18 to 49.

The authors loaded 150 to 250 ng DNA, 25,000 to 30,000 T cell genomes, into sorted-subset replicate PCRs. In the authors' methods: Junction-only immunoSEQ sequences carried no quality scores, so filtering differed. Sequencing used immunoSEQ multiplex PCR; TCRdb keeps in-frame clones, though not all of them. V and J calls and clone size are copied from that table; D and trimming were computed from the DNA. The table lists millions of clones, approximately 95% of them singletons. For this clone: Additional DNA sequences in this sample encode the identical CDR3.

The sample taken for sequencing was naive CD4+ T cells sorted from blood. Subset indicated: CD45RA+ positively selected. This TCR was recovered from a man younger than 30 in good health.

The CDR3 reads CASSLDAGGADTQYF. Written as DNA, the CDR3 is TGCGCCAGCAGCTTGGATGCGGGAGGGGCAGATACGCAGTATTTT. This chain joins TRBV5-1 and TRBJ2-3; 9 bases line up with TRBD2. V gave up 0 bases and J gave up 4 bases; unmatched junction bases: 3. Germline loops: CDR1 SGHRS, CDR2 YFSETQ. This CDR3 has 15 residues.